This TCR beta chain was captured in a study of metastatic and nonmetastatic thyroid tumors (dated by TCRdb to 2018 to 2020). General notes on the study: The researchers compared repertoires between peripheral blood samples and tumor or nodule tissue samples from patients with malignant or benign thyroid disease.

Library method: PCR. Sequenced on an Illumina HiSeq 4000. High-throughput sequencing was used to profile the TCR beta-chain CDR3 region of each patient. Turning to the authors' computational methods: The researchers built a classifier to tell apart papillary thyroid cancer patients with distant metastasis, based on CDR3 differences among clinicopathological groups. The Shannon index was used to measure repertoire diversity, and the Morisita-Horn index was used to measure how similar tumor and blood repertoires were. TCRdb trimmed the raw reads at Q25, called clones with MiXCR and kept productive beta chains. TCRdb's processing, not the authors', yielded these V and J calls. The table for this sample lists 30,000 or so clones; 25% to 30% of them were counted only once. The ten largest account for 7.8% of the sample. Results the study describes overall, beyond this receptor: TCR beta diversity was reported as significantly higher in malignant tumors than in benign nodules, in both blood and tumor samples.

No treatment had been received by any patient before thyroid surgery. Patient clinical samples collected from the early 2010s to the late 2010s were retrospectively analysed using T-cell receptor beta sequencing. This clone turned up a few times. Its antigen is still unknown. Qualities for individual bases were not recorded, and no much larger clone is one base off. From a lookup of the germline V gene, CDR1 and CDR2 are MNHNS and SASEGT. Deletion took 6 bases off V and 0 bases off J, with a span of 9 bases between the germline ends. The CDR3 has 15 amino acids, counting the end cysteine and phenylalanine. Just the 45-base CDR3 DNA is kept, in frame starting at base 1.

The sequence came from a female donor with papillary thyroid cancer or a benign thyroid nodule (not recorded which). Some clones in this sample may be carry-over from other donors' samples. This sequence uses TRBV6-1 and TRBJ2-6; the D gene assignment is ambiguous. The material sequenced was blood. DNA sequence: TGTGCCAGCAGGTATGACAACTCTGGGGCCAACGTCCTGACTTTC. Its amino acids are CASRYDNSGANVLTF.